One sample yielded the 23 T cell receptor beta chains listed below, sequenced in a study of blood T cell repertoires in COVID-19. Data came from immunoSEQ multiplex PCR; TCRdb stores just in-frame clones and leaves some out. This sample has over 200,000 clones; roughly 88% occur once, and the top ten carry over 0.55%. Sample: peripheral blood. These receptors came from a human donor in a cohort sampled during active COVID-19.

The J gene is TRBJ1-3, the V gene TRBV2, with unresolved D. Germline CDR1 reads SNHLY; CDR2 reads FYNNEI. Between the trimmed V and J ends, which lost 2 bases and 2 bases, there was a span of 13 bases. This CDR3 has 16 amino acids. The CDR3: CASSESGRNPGNTIYF. Here the CDR3 DNA reads TGTGCCAGCAGTGAATCAGGCCGCAATCCTGGAAACACCATATATTTT.

V usage is TRBV5-1 and J usage is TRBJ1-2, with 7 bases fitting TRBD1. Looked up from germline, CDR1 is SGHRS and CDR2 is YFSETQ. Trimming took 0 bases from V and 4 from J; bases not matched to a gene: 6. The CDR3 length is 15 residues. The CDR3 sequence is CASSLARTGIYGYTF. The DNA for the CDR3 is TGCGCCAGCAGCTTGGCCAGGACAGGAATCTATGGCTACACCTTC.

The chain joins TRBV24-1 to TRBJ2-6; no reliable D call. The CDR3 has 19 amino acids. V lost 3 bases to trimming and J lost 0 bases, with 17 bases between them. The germline V gene encodes CDR1 KGHDR and CDR2 SFDVKD. CDR3 bases: TGTGCCACCAGTGATCCCCCCGGAGTTGAGCCCTCTGGGGCCAACGTCCTGACTTTC. Translated, it gives CATSDPPGVEPSGANVLTF.

The chain is built from TRBV30 and TRBJ1-1; 8 positions agree with TRBD1. Germline lookup yields CDR1 GTSNPN and CDR2 SVGIG (reference sequence). The junction had 3 bases not matched to a gene; V was cut back by 0 bases and J by 6 bases. This CDR3 contains 13 residues. CDR3: CAWSVGQGSEAFF. CDR3 in DNA: TGTGCCTGGAGTGTAGGACAGGGCTCTGAAGCTTTCTTT.

For the CDR3, the DNA is TGTGCCACCCAGAAGGGACAGCTAAATTCACCCCTCCACTTT. It is translated as CATQKGQLNSPLHF. V gene TRBV5-5 combines with J gene TRBJ1-6; TRBD1 aligns across 7 bases. The V gene end was trimmed by 9 bases and the J gene end by 7 bases; junction bases not matched to a gene: 10. The CDR3 runs 14 residues. The germline V gene has CDR1 SGHKS and CDR2 YYEKEE (reference sequence).

The chain carries TRBV6-2 or TRBV6-3 and TRBJ1-1, with 8 bases aligning to TRBD1. Trimming took 4 bases from V and 1 from J; bases not matched to a gene: 5. The germline CDR1 and CDR2 sequences are MNHEY and SVGEGT. This CDR3 spans 15 amino acids. In DNA form, the CDR3 reads TGTGCCAGCAGTTCGGACAGGGAAGGGAACACTGAAGCTTTCTTT. Amino acid sequence: CASSSDREGNTEAFF.

The chain uses TRBV5-4 and TRBJ1-4; unclear D gene. Germline CDR1 SGHNT, CDR2 YYREEE (reference sequence). Trimming took off 3 bases at V and 7 bases at J, with 13 bases between the two ends. This CDR3 has 14 amino acids. CDR3 sequence: CASSWSTSGEKLFF. The CDR3, as DNA: TGTGCCAGCAGCTGGTCCACGTCGGGTGAAAAACTGTTTTTT.

The gene calls are TRBV11-1 and TRBJ2-3; 10 positions match TRBD2. The CDR3 has 16 amino acids. Germline-derived CDR1 and CDR2 are SGHAT and FQDESV (reference sequence). Trimming took 1 base from V and 4 from J; bases not matched to a gene: 5. The CDR3 spells CASSLDRAGGADTQYF. As DNA, the CDR3 is TGTGCCAGCAGCTTAGATAGAGCGGGAGGGGCAGATACGCAGTATTTT.

The chain employs TRBV27 and TRBJ2-3; D unclear. CDR1 is MNHEY, CDR2 SMNVEV, per germline (reference sequence). The CDR3 consists of 12 residues. V lost 4 bases to trimming and J lost 1 base, with 3 bases between them. The CDR3 bases are TGTGCCAGCAGTTCTCGCACAGATACGCAGTATTTT. This encodes CASSSRTDTQYF.

The chain links TRBV6-6 to TRBJ2-7, with 10 positions matching TRBD2. The V and J ends lost 8 bases and 3 bases, in that order; junction bases with no gene match: 4. Germline V gene lookup returns CDR1 MNHNY and CDR2 SVGAGI (reference sequence). The CDR3 is made up of 13 amino acids. CDR3 nucleotide sequence: TGTGCCAGCGGACTAGCGGACTACTACGAGCAGTACTTC. Protein: CASGLADYYEQYF.

The chain uses TRBV19 and TRBJ2-7; D is ambiguous. The CDR3 runs to 12 residues. Germline loops: CDR1 LNHDA, CDR2 SQIVND (reference sequence). V was shortened by 4 bases and J by 3 bases, with 7 bases between the two germline ends. The CDR3 region has the DNA TGTGCCAGTAGTACCCCAGACTACGAGCAGTACTTC. Protein: CASSTPDYEQYF. The entire variable domain, with the rest obtained from reference TRBV19 and TRBJ2-7, is as follows: DGGITQSPKYLFRKEGQNVTLSCEQNLNHDAMYWYRQDPGQGLRLIYYSQIVNDFQKGDIAEGYSVSREKKESFPLTVTSAQKNPTAFYLCASSTPDYEQYFGPGTRLTVT.

This chain links TRBV6-5 with TRBJ2-7, with D perhaps matching TRBD1 (5 bases). Trimming cost V 5 bases and J 6 bases, with 17 bases left between them. CDR1 is MNHEY, CDR2 SVGAGI, per germline. The CDR3 totals 14 residues. The CDR3 protein is CASSPPGRVGEQYF. CDR3 DNA sequence: TGTGCCAGCAGTCCCCCCGGCAGGGTCGGCGAGCAGTACTTC.

This clone was picked up one time. The V gene is TRBV10-3, the J gene TRBJ2-3; 9 nucleotides line up with TRBD1. This CDR3 is built from 17 residues. CDR1 ENHRY and CDR2 SYGVKD come from the germline V gene. Germline trimming cut 1 base from V and 2 bases from J; bases unmatched to any gene: 7. CDR3 in amino acids: CAISEFTGQGFTDTQYF. The DNA of the CDR3 is TGTGCCATCAGTGAGTTTACCGGACAGGGGTTCACAGATACGCAGTATTTT.

This chain joins TRBV4-1 and TRBJ2-3; D call uncertain. The germline V gene has CDR1 MGHRA and CDR2 YSYEKL. V was pared by 4 bases and J by 3 bases, with 11 bases between. This CDR3 has 14 residues. In DNA, the CDR3 is TGCGCCAGCAGCCGCGGAAGAGCGACAGATACGCAGTATTTT. Protein product: CASSRGRATDTQYF.

The chain is built from TRBV3-1 (or the pseudogene TRBV3-2) and TRBJ1-2; no reliable D call. There are 14 residues in the CDR3. Trimming left V 2 bases short and J 6 bases short, with 13 bases between. Germline V gene data show CDR1 as LGHDT and CDR2 as YNNKEL (reference sequence). As DNA, the CDR3 is TGTGCCAGCAGCCAAAGCCCCCCTGGTAATGGCTACACCTTC. As protein: CASSQSPPGNGYTF.

V gene TRBV28 combines with J gene TRBJ2-3; weak D call: TRBD1 (6 bases). The CDR3 covers 13 residues. Trimming shortened V by 6 bases and J by 6 bases, and 13 bases separated the two germline ends. Germline-derived CDR1 and CDR2 are MDHEN and SYDVKM. The CDR3 region has the DNA TGTGCCAGCAGGCAATCCCAGGGGGATACGCAGTATTTT. The encoded protein is CASRQSQGDTQYF.

V and J are TRBV5-6 and TRBJ2-5, with TRBD2 as a possible D gene (6 bases). The V end was cut by 4 bases, the J end by 3 bases, with 16 bases between. Germline-derived CDR1 and CDR2 are SGHDT and YYEEEE. This CDR3 is 15 amino acids long. CDR3 bases: TGTGCCAGCAGCCCAACCGGGACTTTAAAAGAGACCCAGTACTTC. It specifies CASSPTGTLKETQYF. Full variable domain (outside the CDR3, taken from reference TRBV5-6 and TRBJ2-5): DAGVTQSPTHLIKTRGQQVTLRCSPKSGHDTVSWYQQALGQGPQFIFQYYEEEERQRGNFPDRFSGHQFPNYSSELNVNALLLGDSALYLCASSPTGTLKETQYFGPGTRLLVL.

The chain joins TRBV4-3 to TRBJ1-1, with D unclear. Germline CDR1 reads LGHNA; CDR2 reads YSLEER. V shed 0 bases and J shed 3 bases, with 8 bases lying between them. The CDR3 has 14 amino acids. CDR3 in amino acids: CASSQDPRDTEAFF. In DNA, the CDR3 is TGCGCCAGCAGCCAAGACCCCCGTGACACTGAAGCTTTCTTT.

The chain uses TRBV7-3 and TRBJ1-6; TRBD1 might be the D (6 bases). CDR3 length: 15 amino acids. V was cut by 0 bases and J by 8 bases, with 11 bases left in between. From germline, CDR1 is SGHTA and CDR2 FQGTGA. The CDR3 reads CASSLTHRVDSPLHF. For the CDR3, the DNA is TGTGCCAGCAGCTTAACTCACAGGGTGGATTCACCCCTCCACTTT.

The genes are TRBV28 and TRBJ2-7; 7 bases match TRBD2. There are 16 residues in the CDR3. The trim removed 10 bases at V and 7 bases at J, leaving 22 bases unmatched. From germline, CDR1 is MDHEN and CDR2 SYDVKM. CDR3 coding DNA: TGTGCCACCGAGGGAGGGAGGCAGTCTGAAGGCGTTGAGCAGTACTTC. It translates to CATEGGRQSEGVEQYF.

V is TRBV19 and J is TRBJ2-4; D is perhaps TRBD1 (6 bases). This CDR3 has 15 amino acids. Trimming stripped 5 bases from V and 0 bases from J, with 11 bases between. Germline V lookup: CDR1 LNHDA, CDR2 SQIVND (reference sequence). The CDR3 protein is CASSFDRLAKNIQYF. CDR3 DNA: TGTGCCAGTAGTTTTGACAGGCTAGCCAAAAACATTCAGTACTTC.

This clone has a single count. J is TRBJ1-2 and V is TRBV19; unclear D gene. The CDR3 has 14 amino acids. Germline lookup yields CDR1 LNHDA and CDR2 SQIVND (reference sequence). The V and J ends lost 3 bases and 4 bases respectively, with 12 bases between them. CDR3 bases: TGTGCCAGTAGTATGGAGGCAGCCGTCTATGGCTACACCTTC. Its protein is CASSMEAAVYGYTF.

This clone was found a few times. The V and J genes are TRBV6-2 or TRBV6-3 and TRBJ1-2, with 9 bases lining up with TRBD1. V trimming: 5 bases; J trimming: 2 bases; junction bases outside the gene matches: 9. The CDR3 has 16 amino acids. Germline V gene lookup returns CDR1 MNHEY and CDR2 SVGEGT. CDR3 loop: CASSNHAGTGNYGYTF. The CDR3 DNA is TGTGCCAGCAGTAATCACGCCGGGACAGGGAACTATGGCTACACCTTC.